This T cell receptor (beta chain) emerged from a study of shared T cell receptors in the human thymus. Here immunoSEQ multiplex PCR was the method, and the copy in TCRdb shows in-frame clones only, minus some. The data show 700,000 or so clones, over 75% seen once. The junction had 6 bases not matched to a gene; V was cut back by 7 bases and J by 6 bases. This CDR3 region has 13 residues. Per germline, CDR1 MNHEY and CDR2 SVGAGI. The sample was also reused in another study, on human thymus T cells. That report adds: Donation came from healthy Finnish infants having corrective surgery for congenital heart defects. Resections obtained during corrective heart surgery supplied the thymus tissue. Gene usage (both V and J) appeared biased in thymic and blood repertoires. Unrelated individuals had highly overlapping thymic repertoires, as reported in related research.

The chain uses TRBV6-5 and TRBJ2-4; 7 nucleotides agree with TRBD2. This TCR derives from a girl under three years old with a congenital heart defect. Sequencing input: thymocytes. The DNA of the CDR3 is TGTGCCAGCACTAGGGCTAGCGGAAACATTCAGTACTTC. Encoded protein: CASTRASGNIQYF.